This is a list of T cell receptor beta chains from one sample in a study of T cell repertoires in cytomegalovirus infection. These receptors have no known antigen. TCRdb used MiXCR to reprocess the reads, holding one entry per CDR3 protein. This repertoire shows a few hundred thousand distinct CDR3 sequences, 35% to 50% found once; its top ten account for roughly 50%. This sample comprised cultured PBMCs, obtained from culture after CMV antigen stimulation. These receptors came from a human donor in good health (CMV status not recorded). Some clones in this sample may be carry-over from other donors' samples. Both conserved end residues are part of each CDR3. D genes are given only for firm matches. A clone size is listed for some rows: how often the clone was seen (once, few, many), or a class if it is expanded.

D gene	clone size	V gene	J gene	CDR3 protein	CDR3 DNA
.	few	TRBV6-1	TRBJ1-6	CASNGRSYNSPLHF	TGTGCCAGCAATGGCCGCTCCTATAATTCACCCCTCCACTTT
.	few	TRBV7-2	TRBJ1-1	CASSLDLGAGAFF	TGTGCCAGCAGCTTGGACCTTGGGGCCGGAGCTTTCTTT
.	.	TRBV12-3/TRBV12-4	TRBJ1-4	CASSYGRGEKLFF	TGTGCCAGCAGTTACGGACGCGGTGAAAAACTGTTTTTT
TRBD1	.	TRBV28	TRBJ1-2	CASSSPARQGNYGYTF	TGTGCCAGCAGTTCGCCAGCTCGACAGGGGAACTATGGCTACACCTTC
.	many	TRBV7-2	TRBJ2-7	CASSLPLTGQRVYEQYF	TGTGCCAGCAGCTTACCCCTGACGGGACAGCGGGTGTACGAGCAGTACTTC
TRBD1	.	TRBV28	TRBJ2-7	CAWGQAMPYEQYF	TGTGCCTGGGGACAGGCTATGCCCTACGAGCAGTACTTC
.	.	TRBV4-2	TRBJ1-1	CASSQYGAEMNTEAFF	TGTGCCAGCAGCCAATATGGGGCAGAAATGAACACTGAAGCTTTCTTT
TRBD2	.	TRBV7-2	TRBJ2-7	CASSLGGGPPYEQYF	TGTGCCAGCAGCCTGGGGGGAGGGCCCCCCTACGAGCAGTACTTC
.	few	TRBV28	TRBJ2-1	CASTPLSSYNEQFF	TGTGCCAGCACCCCCTTGAGCTCCTACAATGAGCAGTTCTTC
.	.	TRBV12-5	TRBJ2-7	CASGFRLESSYEQYF	TGTGCTAGTGGTTTTAGACTGGAAAGCTCCTACGAGCAGTACTTC
TRBD2	few	TRBV10-3	TRBJ2-1	CAISAGVLAGGSEQFF	TGTGCCATCAGTGCGGGGGTACTAGCGGGAGGTTCTGAGCAGTTCTTC